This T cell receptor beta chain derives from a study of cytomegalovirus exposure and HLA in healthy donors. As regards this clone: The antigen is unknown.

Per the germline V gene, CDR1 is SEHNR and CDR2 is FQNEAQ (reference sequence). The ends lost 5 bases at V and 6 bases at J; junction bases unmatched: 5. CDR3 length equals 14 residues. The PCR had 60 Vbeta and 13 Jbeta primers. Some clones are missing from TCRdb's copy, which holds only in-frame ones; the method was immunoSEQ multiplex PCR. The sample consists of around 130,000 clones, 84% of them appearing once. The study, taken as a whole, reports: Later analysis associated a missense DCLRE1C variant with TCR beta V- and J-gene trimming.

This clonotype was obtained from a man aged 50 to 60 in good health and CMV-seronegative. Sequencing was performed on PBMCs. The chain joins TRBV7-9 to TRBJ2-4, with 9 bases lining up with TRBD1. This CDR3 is CASSPSGQGNIQYF. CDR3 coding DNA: TGTGCCAGCAGCCCATCGGGACAGGGAAACATTCAGTACTTC.